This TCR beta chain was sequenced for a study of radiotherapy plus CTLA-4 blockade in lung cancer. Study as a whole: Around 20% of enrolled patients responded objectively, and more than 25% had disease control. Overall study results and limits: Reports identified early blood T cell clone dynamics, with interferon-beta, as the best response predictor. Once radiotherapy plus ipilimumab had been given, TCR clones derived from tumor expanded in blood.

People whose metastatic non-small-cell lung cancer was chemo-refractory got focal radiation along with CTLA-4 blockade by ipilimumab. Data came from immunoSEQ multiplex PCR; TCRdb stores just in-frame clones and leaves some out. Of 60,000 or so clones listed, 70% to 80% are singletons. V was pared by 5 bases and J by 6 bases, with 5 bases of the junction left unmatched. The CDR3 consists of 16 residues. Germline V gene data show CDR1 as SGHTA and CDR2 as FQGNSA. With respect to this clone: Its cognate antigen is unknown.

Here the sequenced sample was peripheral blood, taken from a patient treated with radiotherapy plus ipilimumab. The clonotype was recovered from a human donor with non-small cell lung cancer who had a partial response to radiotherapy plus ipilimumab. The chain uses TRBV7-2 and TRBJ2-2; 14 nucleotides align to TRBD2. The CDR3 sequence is CASSPRTSGGSGELFF. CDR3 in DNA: TGTGCCAGCAGCCCAAGGACTAGCGGGGGGTCCGGGGAGCTGTTTTTT.